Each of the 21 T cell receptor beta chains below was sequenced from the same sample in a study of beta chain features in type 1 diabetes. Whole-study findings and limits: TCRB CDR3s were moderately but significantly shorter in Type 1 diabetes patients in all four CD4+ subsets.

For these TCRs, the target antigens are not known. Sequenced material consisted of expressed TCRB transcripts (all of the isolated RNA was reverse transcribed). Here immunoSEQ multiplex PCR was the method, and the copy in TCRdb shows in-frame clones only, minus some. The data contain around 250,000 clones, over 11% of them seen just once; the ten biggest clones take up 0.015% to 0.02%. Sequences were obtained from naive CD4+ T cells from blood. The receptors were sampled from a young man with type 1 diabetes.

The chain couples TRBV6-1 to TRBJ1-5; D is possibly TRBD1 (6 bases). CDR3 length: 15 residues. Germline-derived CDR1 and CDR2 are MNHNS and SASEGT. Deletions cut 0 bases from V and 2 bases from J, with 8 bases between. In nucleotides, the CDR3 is TGTGCCAGCAGTGAAGCGCGGACAGGCAATCAGCCCCAGCATTTT. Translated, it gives CASSEARTGNQPQHF.

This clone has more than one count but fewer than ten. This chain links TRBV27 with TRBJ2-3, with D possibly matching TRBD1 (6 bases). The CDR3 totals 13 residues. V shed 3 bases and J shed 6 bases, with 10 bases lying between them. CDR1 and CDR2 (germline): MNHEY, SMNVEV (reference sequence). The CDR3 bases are TGTGCCAGCAGTTTGGTGGGGGCTGATACGCAGTATTTT. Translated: CASSLVGADTQYF.

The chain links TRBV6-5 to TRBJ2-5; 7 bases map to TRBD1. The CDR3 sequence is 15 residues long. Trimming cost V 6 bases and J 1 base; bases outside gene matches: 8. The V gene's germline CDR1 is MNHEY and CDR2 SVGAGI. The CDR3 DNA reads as TGTGCCAGCAGCCCACCCGGGACAGTCCAAGAGACCCAGTACTTC. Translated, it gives CASSPPGTVQETQYF.

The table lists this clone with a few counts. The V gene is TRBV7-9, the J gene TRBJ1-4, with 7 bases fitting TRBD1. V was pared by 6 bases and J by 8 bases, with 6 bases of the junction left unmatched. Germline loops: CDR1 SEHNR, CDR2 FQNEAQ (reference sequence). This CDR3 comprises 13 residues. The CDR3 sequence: CASRRDRGEKLFF. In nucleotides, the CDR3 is TGTGCCAGCAGGAGGGACAGAGGGGAAAAACTGTTTTTT.

CDR3 in amino acids: CASSTSLAGIENEQFF. CDR3 coding DNA: TGTGCCAGCTCAACATCACTAGCGGGAATAGAGAATGAGCAGTTCTTC. This chain joins TRBV18 and TRBJ2-1, with 10 bases identical to TRBD2. The CDR3 contains 16 residues. The trim removed 5 bases at V and 7 bases at J, leaving 11 bases unmatched. Germline loops: CDR1 KGHSH, CDR2 LQKENI.

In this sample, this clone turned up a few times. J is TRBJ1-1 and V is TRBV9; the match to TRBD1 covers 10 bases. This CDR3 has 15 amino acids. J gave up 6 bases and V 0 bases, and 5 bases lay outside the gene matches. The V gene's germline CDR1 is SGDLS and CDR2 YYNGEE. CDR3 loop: CASSVAGDRGSEAFF. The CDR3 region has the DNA TGTGCCAGCAGCGTAGCCGGGGACAGGGGCTCTGAAGCTTTCTTT.

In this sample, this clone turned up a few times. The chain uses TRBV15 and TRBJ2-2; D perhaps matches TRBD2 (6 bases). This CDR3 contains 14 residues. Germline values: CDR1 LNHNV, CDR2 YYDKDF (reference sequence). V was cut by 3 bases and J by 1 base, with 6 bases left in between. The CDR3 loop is CATSREGNTGELFF. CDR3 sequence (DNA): TGTGCCACCAGCAGGGAGGGGAACACCGGGGAGCTGTTTTTT.

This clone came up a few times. The CDR3 nucleotides are TGTGCCTGGAGCGGACAGGAATCCCGCAATCAGCCCCAGCATTTT. Protein: CAWSGQESRNQPQHF. V gene TRBV30 combines with J gene TRBJ1-5, with 7 bases that match TRBD1. This CDR3 is 15 amino acids long. The trim removed 3 bases at V and 2 bases at J, leaving 7 bases unmatched. The V gene's germline CDR1 is GTSNPN and CDR2 SVGIG (reference sequence).

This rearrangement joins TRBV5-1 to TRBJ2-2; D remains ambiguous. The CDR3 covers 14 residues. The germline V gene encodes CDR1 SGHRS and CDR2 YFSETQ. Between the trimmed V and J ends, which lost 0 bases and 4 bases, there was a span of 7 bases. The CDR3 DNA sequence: TGCGCCAGCAGCTTGGGTGCGGTCACCGGGGAGCTGTTTTTT. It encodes CASSLGAVTGELFF.

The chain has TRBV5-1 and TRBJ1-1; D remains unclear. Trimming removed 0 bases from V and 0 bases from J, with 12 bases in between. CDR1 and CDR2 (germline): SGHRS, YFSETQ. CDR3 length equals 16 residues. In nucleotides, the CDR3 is TGCGCCAGCAGCTTGGTGGCGGGCAGTATGAACACTGAAGCTTTCTTT. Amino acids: CASSLVAGSMNTEAFF.

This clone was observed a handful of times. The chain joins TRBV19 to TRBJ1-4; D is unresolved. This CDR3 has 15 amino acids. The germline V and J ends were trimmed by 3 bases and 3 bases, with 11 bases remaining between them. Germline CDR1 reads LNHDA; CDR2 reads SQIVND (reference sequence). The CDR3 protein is CASSMNAEANEKLFF. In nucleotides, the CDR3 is TGTGCCAGTAGTATGAACGCGGAGGCTAATGAAAAACTGTTTTTT.

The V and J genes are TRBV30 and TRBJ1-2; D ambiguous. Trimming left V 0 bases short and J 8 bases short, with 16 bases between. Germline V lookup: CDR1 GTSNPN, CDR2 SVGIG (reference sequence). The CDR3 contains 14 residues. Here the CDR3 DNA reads TGTGCCTGGAGTGTAGGGAGGCACATTTCAGGCTACACCTTC. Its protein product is CAWSVGRHISGYTF. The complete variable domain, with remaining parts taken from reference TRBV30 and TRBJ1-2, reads SQTIHQWPATLVQPVGSPLSLECTVEGTSNPNLYWYRQAAGRGLQLLFYSVGIGQISSEVPQNLSASRPQDRQFILSSKKLLLSDSGFYLCAWSVGRHISGYTFGSGTRLTVV.

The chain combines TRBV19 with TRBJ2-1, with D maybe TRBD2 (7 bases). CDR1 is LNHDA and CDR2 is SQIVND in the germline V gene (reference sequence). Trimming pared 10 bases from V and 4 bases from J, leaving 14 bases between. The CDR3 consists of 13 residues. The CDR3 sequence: CATSGGLYNEQFF. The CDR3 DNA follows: TGTGCCACCTCCGGGGGGCTTTACAATGAGCAGTTCTTC.

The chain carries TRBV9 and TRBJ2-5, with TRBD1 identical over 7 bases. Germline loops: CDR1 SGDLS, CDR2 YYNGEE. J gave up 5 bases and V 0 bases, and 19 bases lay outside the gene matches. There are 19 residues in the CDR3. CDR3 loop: CASSVGPPLSGTDGETQYF. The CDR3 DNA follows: TGTGCCAGCAGCGTAGGGCCCCCTCTTTCCGGGACAGACGGCGAGACCCAGTACTTC.

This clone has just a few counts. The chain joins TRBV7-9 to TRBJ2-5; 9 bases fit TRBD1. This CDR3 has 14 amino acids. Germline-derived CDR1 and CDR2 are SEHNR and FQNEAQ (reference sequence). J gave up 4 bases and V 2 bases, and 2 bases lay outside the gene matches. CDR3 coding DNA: TGTGCCAGCAGCTTAACAGGGGGCCCAGAGACCCAGTACTTC. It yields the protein CASSLTGGPETQYF.

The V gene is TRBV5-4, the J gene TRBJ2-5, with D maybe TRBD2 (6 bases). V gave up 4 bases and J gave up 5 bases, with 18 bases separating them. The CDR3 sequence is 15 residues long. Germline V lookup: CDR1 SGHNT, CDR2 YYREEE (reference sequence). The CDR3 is CASSQDPGLGETQYF. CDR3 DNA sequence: TGTGCCAGCAGCCAAGATCCGGGACTTGGGGAGACCCAGTACTTC.

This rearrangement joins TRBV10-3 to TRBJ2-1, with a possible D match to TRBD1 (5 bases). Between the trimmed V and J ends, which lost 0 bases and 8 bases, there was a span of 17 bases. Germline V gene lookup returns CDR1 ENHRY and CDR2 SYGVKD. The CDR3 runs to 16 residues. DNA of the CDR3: TGTGCCATCAGTGAGTCGGGGCAGAGCAAGGTGGATGAGCAGTTCTTC. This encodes CAISESGQSKVDEQFF.

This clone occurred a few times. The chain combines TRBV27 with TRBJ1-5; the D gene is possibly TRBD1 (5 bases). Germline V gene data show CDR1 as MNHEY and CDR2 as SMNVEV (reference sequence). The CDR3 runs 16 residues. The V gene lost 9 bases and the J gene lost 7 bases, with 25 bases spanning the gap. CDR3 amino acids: CASNSYEDSSGQPQHF. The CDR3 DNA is TGTGCCAGTAATTCCTATGAAGACAGTAGCGGACAGCCCCAGCATTTT.

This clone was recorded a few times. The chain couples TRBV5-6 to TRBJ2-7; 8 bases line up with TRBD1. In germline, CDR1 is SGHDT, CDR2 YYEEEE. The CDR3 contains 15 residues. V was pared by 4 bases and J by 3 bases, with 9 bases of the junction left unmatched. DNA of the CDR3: TGTGCCAGCAGCCAAGGACAGGGACCCTTCTACGAGCAGTACTTC. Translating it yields CASSQGQGPFYEQYF.

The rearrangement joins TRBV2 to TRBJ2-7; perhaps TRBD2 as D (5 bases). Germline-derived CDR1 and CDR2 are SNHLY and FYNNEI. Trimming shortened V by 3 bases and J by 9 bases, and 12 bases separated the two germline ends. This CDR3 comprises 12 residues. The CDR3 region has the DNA TGTGCCAGCAGTGAGGGTGAGGGTGGGCAGTACTTC. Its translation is CASSEGEGGQYF.

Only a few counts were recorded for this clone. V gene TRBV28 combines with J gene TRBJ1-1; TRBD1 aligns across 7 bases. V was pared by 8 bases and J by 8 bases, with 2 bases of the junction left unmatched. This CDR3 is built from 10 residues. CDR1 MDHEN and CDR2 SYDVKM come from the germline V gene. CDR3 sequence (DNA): TGTGCCAGCTCGGACAGGGAAGCTTTCTTT. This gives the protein CASSDREAFF. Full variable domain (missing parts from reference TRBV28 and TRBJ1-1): DVKVTQSSRYLVKRTGEKVFLECVQDMDHENMFWYRQDPGLGLRLIYFSYDVKMKEKGDIPEGYSVSREKKERFSLILESASTNQTSMYLCASSDREAFFGQGTRLTVV.